This is a list of T cell receptor beta chains from one sample in a study of cytomegalovirus exposure and HLA in healthy donors. The protocol was immunoSEQ multiplex PCR, while the TCRdb copy is restricted to in-frame clones and leaves out a portion. Here the sample spans 130,000 or so clones, 74% being singletons. Source material: PBMCs. These receptors all stem from a male donor in good health and CMV-seronegative. Both conserved end residues are part of each CDR3. The order of the fields is clone size, CDR3 length, V gene, CDR3 protein. Clone size is stated in some rows and not others, as once, few, many or a class when expanded.

clone size: NA; CDR3 length: 15; V gene: TRBV14; CDR3 protein: CASRYTGGSSYEQYF
clone size: NA; CDR3 length: 16; V gene: TRBV5-6; CDR3 protein: CASSLHLTGYQETQYF
clone size: few; CDR3 length: 14; V gene: TRBV5-4; CDR3 protein: CASSDGDISYEQYF
clone size: NA; CDR3 length: 14; V gene: TRBV7-2; CDR3 protein: CASSLQGVGDEQFF
clone size: once; CDR3 length: 17; V gene: TRBV5-6; CDR3 protein: CASSSGIGGLEAYEQYF
clone size: NA; CDR3 length: 14; V gene: TRBV28; CDR3 protein: CASSRGTASYEQYF
clone size: NA; CDR3 length: 16; V gene: TRBV2; CDR3 protein: CASKGSHGPSYNEQFF
clone size: NA; CDR3 length: 16; V gene: TRBV9; CDR3 protein: CASSLTQDSVRGKLFF
clone size: NA; CDR3 length: 11; V gene: TRBV29-1; CDR3 protein: CSVGEQGELFF
clone size: NA; CDR3 length: 15; V gene: TRBV28; CDR3 protein: CASSLSTIWTDGYTF
clone size: NA; CDR3 length: 17; V gene: TRBV7-8; CDR3 protein: CASRPTRLAGGTDTQYF
clone size: few; CDR3 length: 16; V gene: TRBV5-1; CDR3 protein: CASSHGGRQANYGYTF
clone size: NA; CDR3 length: 12; V gene: TRBV5-8; CDR3 protein: CASSYGQGKQYF
clone size: NA; CDR3 length: 14; V gene: TRBV13; CDR3 protein: CASSSTTGTYEQYF
clone size: NA; CDR3 length: 17; V gene: TRBV14; CDR3 protein: CASSHSDRDRATYEQYF
clone size: NA; CDR3 length: 15; V gene: TRBV5-4; CDR3 protein: CASSLDRATNEKLFF
clone size: NA; CDR3 length: 18; V gene: TRBV11-3; CDR3 protein: CASSPWTSGRSSYNEQFF
clone size: few; CDR3 length: 17; V gene: TRBV27; CDR3 protein: CASSPSGGRSNTGELFF
clone size: NA; CDR3 length: 15; V gene: TRBV7-9; CDR3 protein: CASSLVSGRVNEQYF
clone size: once; CDR3 length: 14; V gene: TRBV7-2; CDR3 protein: CASIQTVLAGELFF
clone size: once; CDR3 length: 15; V gene: TRBV19; CDR3 protein: CASSIQGASTDTQYF
clone size: NA; CDR3 length: 11; V gene: TRBV29-1; CDR3 protein: CSVSTGNEQFF
clone size: NA; CDR3 length: 13; V gene: TRBV28; CDR3 protein: CASSTAQTYEQYF
clone size: NA; CDR3 length: 15; V gene: TRBV6-5; CDR3 protein: CASRSGTANTDTQYF
clone size: NA; CDR3 length: 15; V gene: TRBV5-6; CDR3 protein: CASSLGTGRSYEQYF
clone size: NA; CDR3 length: 14; V gene: TRBV7-6; CDR3 protein: CASSLGRSQETQYF
clone size: NA; CDR3 length: 12; V gene: TRBV28; CDR3 protein: CASSRNNYEQYF
clone size: NA; CDR3 length: 15; V gene: TRBV27; CDR3 protein: CASSSTRTGKETQYF
clone size: NA; CDR3 length: 13; V gene: TRBV27; CDR3 protein: CASSWKQDSPLHF
clone size: NA; CDR3 length: 14; V gene: TRBV11-2; CDR3 protein: CASSLDQDRAGYTF
clone size: NA; CDR3 length: 15; V gene: TRBV28; CDR3 protein: CASSSGGTGAYEQYF
clone size: NA; CDR3 length: 15; V gene: TRBV6-5; CDR3 protein: CASSYDPTGKDGYTF
clone size: NA; CDR3 length: 16; V gene: TRBV11-2; CDR3 protein: CASSLTLDRVTGELFF
clone size: once; CDR3 length: 15; V gene: TRBV4-2; CDR3 protein: CASSQDRGGEDTQYF
clone size: NA; CDR3 length: 18; V gene: TRBV5-4; CDR3 protein: CASSLAGVYLTVQETQYF
clone size: few; CDR3 length: 22; V gene: TRBV28; CDR3 protein: CASSPLDTTSGRAGFDKNIQYF
clone size: once; CDR3 length: 17; V gene: TRBV7-9; CDR3 protein: CASRQNPGQANTGELFF
clone size: NA; CDR3 length: 17; V gene: TRBV28; CDR3 protein: CASSFPPVAGGTDTQYF
clone size: NA; CDR3 length: 15; V gene: TRBV7-8; CDR3 protein: CASSLNRGGSQPQHF
clone size: NA; CDR3 length: 15; V gene: TRBV5-1; CDR3 protein: CASSFLGGETRELFF
clone size: NA; CDR3 length: 17; V gene: TRBV9; CDR3 protein: CASSPGTSGRGGNEQFF
clone size: NA; CDR3 length: 18; V gene: TRBV23-1; CDR3 protein: CASSQSRSGDTSTDTQYF